These T cell receptor beta chains were read from a single sample in a study of T cells in Graves' hyperthyroidism and ophthalmopathy. TCRdb re-called the multiplex PCR reads through MiXCR, storing one row per CDR3 protein. The sample includes more than 500,000 distinct CDR3 sequences, approximately 14% seen only once; the top ten take approximately 4.2%. The sample taken for sequencing was blood. The source is a woman between 35 and 50 years old with Graves' ophthalmopathy. CDR3s include the opening cysteine and the closing phenylalanine or tryptophan. D genes are given only for firm matches. Not every row has a clone size; where given, it reads once, few, many or a size class.

v_gene: TRBV6-1
j_gene: TRBJ2-2
d_gene: -
abundance: many
CDR3nt: TGTGCCAGCCCACGGGGGAACACCGGGGAGCTGTTTTTT
CDR3aa: CASPRGNTGELFF

v_gene: TRBV6-2/TRBV6-3
j_gene: TRBJ2-7
d_gene: -
abundance: many
CDR3nt: TGTGCCAGCAGTTACTTCGGGGCATACTACGAGCAGTACTTC
CDR3aa: CASSYFGAYYEQYF

v_gene: TRBV2
j_gene: TRBJ2-3
d_gene: -
abundance: -
CDR3nt: TGTGCCAGCATGTTTATGGGCACAGATACGCAGTATTTT
CDR3aa: CASMFMGTDTQYF

v_gene: TRBV24-1
j_gene: TRBJ2-3
d_gene: -
abundance: few
CDR3nt: TGTGCCACCAGTGACCAGGGGCAGGGTGAGGATACGCAGTATTTT
CDR3aa: CATSDQGQGEDTQYF

v_gene: TRBV6-2/TRBV6-3
j_gene: TRBJ2-4
d_gene: -
abundance: many
CDR3nt: TGTGCCAGCAGCCCCGCGGCCCTAGCCAAAAACATTCAGTACTTC
CDR3aa: CASSPAALAKNIQYF

v_gene: TRBV5-1
j_gene: TRBJ2-7
d_gene: -
abundance: -
CDR3nt: TGCGCCAGCAGCTTGGCGCAGTCCCTCATCCCCTACGAGCAGTACTTC
CDR3aa: CASSLAQSLIPYEQYF

v_gene: TRBV27
j_gene: TRBJ1-1
d_gene: -
abundance: many
CDR3nt: TGTGCCAGCAGGCTAGCCCCGACAGGGAACACTGAAGCTTTCTTT
CDR3aa: CASRLAPTGNTEAFF

v_gene: TRBV2
j_gene: TRBJ2-4
d_gene: -
abundance: -
CDR3nt: TGTGCCAGCAGTGAAGGACGGATAAACATTCAGTACTTC
CDR3aa: CASSEGRINIQYF

v_gene: TRBV19
j_gene: TRBJ2-7
d_gene: TRBD2
abundance: -
CDR3nt: TGTGCCAGTAGTTCCTACCGACTAGCGGGAGCGTCCGAGCAGTACTTC
CDR3aa: CASSSYRLAGASEQYF

v_gene: TRBV7-8
j_gene: TRBJ1-2
d_gene: -
abundance: many
CDR3nt: TGTGCCAGCAGCTTAGAGTTCGGCTATGGCTACACCTTC
CDR3aa: CASSLEFGYGYTF

v_gene: TRBV12-3/TRBV12-4
j_gene: TRBJ1-1
d_gene: TRBD1
abundance: many
CDR3nt: TGTGCCAGCAGCCCCGGACAGGGGGCTGGGGGTGAAGCTTTCTTT
CDR3aa: CASSPGQGAGGEAFF

v_gene: TRBV18
j_gene: TRBJ2-5
d_gene: TRBD1
abundance: many
CDR3nt: TGTGCCAGCTCACCAGCGACAGGGACCGGTGAGACCCAGTACTTC
CDR3aa: CASSPATGTGETQYF

v_gene: TRBV7-2
j_gene: TRBJ2-5
d_gene: -
abundance: many
CDR3nt: TGTGCCAGCAGCCTCGACATCAACCAAGAGACCCAGTACTTC
CDR3aa: CASSLDINQETQYF

v_gene: TRBV7-2
j_gene: TRBJ1-5
d_gene: -
abundance: many
CDR3nt: TGTGCCAGCAGCTTAATGGGGGCAGGCAATCAGCCCCAGCATTTT
CDR3aa: CASSLMGAGNQPQHF

v_gene: TRBV5-1
j_gene: TRBJ1-2
d_gene: -
abundance: many
CDR3nt: TGCGCCAGCAGTTCAGGAGGGGTGCGAATTGGCTACACCTTC
CDR3aa: CASSSGGVRIGYTF

v_gene: TRBV28
j_gene: TRBJ2-7
d_gene: TRBD1
abundance: -
CDR3nt: TGTGCCAGCAGCCACATTGGGACAGGGGAGTACGAGCAGTACTTC
CDR3aa: CASSHIGTGEYEQYF

v_gene: TRBV5-1
j_gene: TRBJ2-7
d_gene: -
abundance: many
CDR3nt: TGCGCCAGCAGCTTCGACGGGCCAGGGGTTTGGGAGCAGTACTTC
CDR3aa: CASSFDGPGVWEQYF

v_gene: TRBV6-1
j_gene: TRBJ2-7
d_gene: -
abundance: -
CDR3nt: TGTGCCAGCAGTGATTGGACCGCCGGGCACGAGCAGTACTTC
CDR3aa: CASSDWTAGHEQYF

v_gene: TRBV15
j_gene: TRBJ2-7
d_gene: TRBD1
abundance: -
CDR3nt: TGTGCCACCAGCAGAGATGGGAAAGGGACAGGGGGCTACGAGCAGTACTTC
CDR3aa: CATSRDGKGTGGYEQYF

v_gene: TRBV2
j_gene: TRBJ2-7
d_gene: -
abundance: many
CDR3nt: TGTGCCAGCAGACAGACAACAGGGAACGAGCAGTACTTC
CDR3aa: CASRQTTGNEQYF

v_gene: TRBV28
j_gene: TRBJ1-5
d_gene: -
abundance: -
CDR3nt: TGTGCCAGCAGTTTGTGGTCCGGGACCCTCAATCAGCCCCAGCATTTT
CDR3aa: CASSLWSGTLNQPQHF

v_gene: TRBV28
j_gene: TRBJ1-2
d_gene: -
abundance: many
CDR3nt: TGTGCCAGCAGTTTACCCCTCCGAGGTGGCTACACCTTC
CDR3aa: CASSLPLRGGYTF

v_gene: TRBV19
j_gene: TRBJ1-3
d_gene: -
abundance: -
CDR3nt: TGTGCCAGTAGTCCCGGCAGGGAAATGGACACCATATATTTT
CDR3aa: CASSPGREMDTIYF

v_gene: TRBV7-2
j_gene: TRBJ2-7
d_gene: -
abundance: many
CDR3nt: TGTGCCAGCAGCTTTTTAGGGGGAGGGGTGGACGAGCAGTACTTC
CDR3aa: CASSFLGGGVDEQYF

v_gene: TRBV12-3/TRBV12-4
j_gene: TRBJ2-3
d_gene: TRBD2
abundance: many
CDR3nt: TGTGCCAGCAGTCCCCTCCGGGACTACCGCACAGATACGCAGTATTTT
CDR3aa: CASSPLRDYRTDTQYF

v_gene: TRBV11-2
j_gene: TRBJ2-2
d_gene: -
abundance: -
CDR3nt: TGTGCCAGCAGCTCCCCGGGACTCAAGAACACCGGGGAGCTGTTTTTT
CDR3aa: CASSSPGLKNTGELFF

v_gene: TRBV29-1
j_gene: TRBJ2-2
d_gene: -
abundance: -
CDR3nt: TGCAGCGGGAGAGTTGGGGGCGGGGAGCTGTTTTTT
CDR3aa: CSGRVGGGELFF

v_gene: TRBV30
j_gene: TRBJ2-2
d_gene: TRBD1
abundance: few
CDR3nt: TGTGCCTGGGGGACAGGGGAGGCCGGGGAGCTGTTTTTT
CDR3aa: CAWGTGEAGELFF

v_gene: TRBV25-1
j_gene: TRBJ1-2
d_gene: -
abundance: many
CDR3nt: TGTGCCAGCAGTGACCTAGGGACGGAGCCTAACTATGGCTACACCTTC
CDR3aa: CASSDLGTEPNYGYTF

v_gene: TRBV28
j_gene: TRBJ1-5
d_gene: -
abundance: -
CDR3nt: TGTGCCAGCAGTTACCTAAGCGGGGGGATGCAGCCCCAGCATTTT
CDR3aa: CASSYLSGGMQPQHF

v_gene: TRBV19
j_gene: TRBJ1-1
d_gene: TRBD1
abundance: -
CDR3nt: TGTGCCAGTAGTATAGGTCCCCCTGGACAGGGGCTCAAAGCTTTCTTT
CDR3aa: CASSIGPPGQGLKAFF

v_gene: TRBV12-3/TRBV12-4
j_gene: TRBJ2-2
d_gene: -
abundance: many
CDR3nt: TGTGCCAGCAGTTTAGAAGACTTTTACACCGGGGAGCTGTTTTTT
CDR3aa: CASSLEDFYTGELFF

v_gene: TRBV12-3/TRBV12-4
j_gene: TRBJ2-5
d_gene: -
abundance: many
CDR3nt: TGTGCCAGCAGTTTAGCGTGGGCTAGCCGAGAGACCCAGTACTTC
CDR3aa: CASSLAWASRETQYF

v_gene: TRBV7-9
j_gene: TRBJ2-2
d_gene: -
abundance: few
CDR3nt: TGTGCCAGCAGCTCCGGGTGGCAGTACACCGGGGAGCTGTTTTTT
CDR3aa: CASSSGWQYTGELFF

v_gene: TRBV7-8
j_gene: TRBJ1-1
d_gene: TRBD1
abundance: many
CDR3nt: TGTGCCAGCAGCTTAGGGGGACAGGGGGCGGCCACTGAAGCTTTCTTT
CDR3aa: CASSLGGQGAATEAFF

v_gene: TRBV4-2
j_gene: TRBJ2-7
d_gene: TRBD1
abundance: -
CDR3nt: TGTGCCAGCAGCCACGACCCCGGACAGGGCAACGAGCAGTACTTC
CDR3aa: CASSHDPGQGNEQYF

v_gene: TRBV24-1
j_gene: TRBJ2-5
d_gene: -
abundance: many
CDR3nt: TGTGCCACCAGTGACACCATTCTCGAGACCCAGTACTTC
CDR3aa: CATSDTILETQYF

v_gene: TRBV6-1
j_gene: TRBJ2-5
d_gene: -
abundance: once
CDR3nt: TGTGCCAGCAGTGACTTTTTGTACGGGACCCAGTACTTC
CDR3aa: CASSDFLYGTQYF

v_gene: TRBV20-1
j_gene: TRBJ2-7
d_gene: TRBD2
abundance: many
CDR3nt: TGCAGTGCTAGACATCAGTGGGGGACTAGCGCATACGAGCAGTACTTC
CDR3aa: CSARHQWGTSAYEQYF

v_gene: TRBV5-1
j_gene: TRBJ2-7
d_gene: -
abundance: many
CDR3nt: TGCGCCAGCTCAGGGACTCCCGGCTCCTACGAGCAGTACTTC
CDR3aa: CASSGTPGSYEQYF

v_gene: TRBV2
j_gene: TRBJ2-5
d_gene: -
abundance: many
CDR3nt: TGTGCCAGCAGGACGGTTTTGGGAGAGACCCAGTACTTC
CDR3aa: CASRTVLGETQYF

v_gene: TRBV28
j_gene: TRBJ1-5
d_gene: -
abundance: many
CDR3nt: TGTGCCAGCAGTTTATGGGCAGGGGTGTTAAGGGATCAGCCCCAGCATTTT
CDR3aa: CASSLWAGVLRDQPQHF

v_gene: TRBV27
j_gene: TRBJ2-5
d_gene: TRBD1
abundance: -
CDR3nt: TGTGCCAGCAGTACTCGACAGGGAAGGATTTTGGAGACCCAGTACTTC
CDR3aa: CASSTRQGRILETQYF

v_gene: TRBV5-6
j_gene: TRBJ2-5
d_gene: -
abundance: many
CDR3nt: TGTGCCAGCAGCTTGCCTCTGGTAGCTGGGCGGGAGACCCAGTACTTC
CDR3aa: CASSLPLVAGRETQYF

v_gene: TRBV6-1
j_gene: TRBJ1-2
d_gene: -
abundance: many
CDR3nt: TGTGCCAGCAGAAACCCGGGACAAATAGGCTACACCTTC
CDR3aa: CASRNPGQIGYTF

v_gene: TRBV28
j_gene: TRBJ2-5
d_gene: -
abundance: many
CDR3nt: TGTGCCAGCAGTTTAGGTGTGGCAGGGTTTCGGGAGACCCAGTACTTC
CDR3aa: CASSLGVAGFRETQYF

v_gene: TRBV20-1
j_gene: TRBJ2-2
d_gene: TRBD2
abundance: many
CDR3nt: TGCAGTGCTAGCCCTAGCGGGAGGGGAGTCACCGGGGAGCTGTTTTTT
CDR3aa: CSASPSGRGVTGELFF

v_gene: TRBV11-2
j_gene: TRBJ2-2
d_gene: TRBD2
abundance: -
CDR3nt: TGTGCCAGCACCAATAGAGGACTAGCGGGGTCCAACACCGGGGAGCTGTTTTTT
CDR3aa: CASTNRGLAGSNTGELFF

v_gene: TRBV12-3/TRBV12-4
j_gene: TRBJ1-5
d_gene: -
abundance: many
CDR3nt: TGTGCCAGCTCCATCTGGGGTGGTAATCAGCCCCAGCATTTT
CDR3aa: CASSIWGGNQPQHF

v_gene: TRBV29-1
j_gene: TRBJ1-2
d_gene: -
abundance: many
CDR3nt: TGCAGCGTTGGGTCAAACAGCTGGGGGGCTGGTGGCTACACCTTC
CDR3aa: CSVGSNSWGAGGYTF

v_gene: TRBV7-9
j_gene: TRBJ2-7
d_gene: TRBD2
abundance: many
CDR3nt: TGTGCCAGCAGCCCCCCCGGGACTAGCAACTACGAGCAGTACTTC
CDR3aa: CASSPPGTSNYEQYF

v_gene: TRBV12-3/TRBV12-4
j_gene: TRBJ1-2
d_gene: -
abundance: many
CDR3nt: TGTGCCAGCAGTTACCAGGGCCCGCTTTATGGCTACACCTTC
CDR3aa: CASSYQGPLYGYTF

v_gene: TRBV30
j_gene: TRBJ1-2
d_gene: -
abundance: many
CDR3nt: TGTGCCTGGGGGGCCGGGGGGTCGAGTCGTGGCTACACCTTC
CDR3aa: CAWGAGGSSRGYTF

v_gene: TRBV11-1
j_gene: TRBJ2-7
d_gene: -
abundance: many
CDR3nt: TGTGCCAGCAGCTTCAGCGTCCCAACCTACGAGCAGTACTTC
CDR3aa: CASSFSVPTYEQYF

v_gene: TRBV18
j_gene: TRBJ1-1
d_gene: -
abundance: few
CDR3nt: TGTGCCAGCTCACCAAGGATGGTCAACACTGAAGCTTTCTTT
CDR3aa: CASSPRMVNTEAFF

v_gene: TRBV15
j_gene: TRBJ1-2
d_gene: TRBD1
abundance: -
CDR3nt: TGTGCCACCAGAGAAGGGACAGGGGATGGCTACACCTTC
CDR3aa: CATREGTGDGYTF

v_gene: TRBV7-2
j_gene: TRBJ1-2
d_gene: -
abundance: few
CDR3nt: TGTGCCAGCAGCTTAGCCGGGATCCGATATGGCTACACCTTC
CDR3aa: CASSLAGIRYGYTF

v_gene: TRBV28
j_gene: TRBJ2-7
d_gene: TRBD2
abundance: many
CDR3nt: TGTGCCAGCAGAACTACTAGCGGGAGCTCCTACGAGCAGTACTTC
CDR3aa: CASRTTSGSSYEQYF

v_gene: TRBV6-1
j_gene: TRBJ2-6
d_gene: -
abundance: many
CDR3nt: TGTGCCAGCAGTGAAGTGGTCGGCCAGTCTGGGGCCAACGTCCTGACTTTC
CDR3aa: CASSEVVGQSGANVLTF

v_gene: TRBV4-2
j_gene: TRBJ2-2
d_gene: TRBD2
abundance: -
CDR3nt: TGTGCCAGCAGCCAAGTACTAGCGCAACCGGCCGGGGAGCTGTTTTTT
CDR3aa: CASSQVLAQPAGELFF